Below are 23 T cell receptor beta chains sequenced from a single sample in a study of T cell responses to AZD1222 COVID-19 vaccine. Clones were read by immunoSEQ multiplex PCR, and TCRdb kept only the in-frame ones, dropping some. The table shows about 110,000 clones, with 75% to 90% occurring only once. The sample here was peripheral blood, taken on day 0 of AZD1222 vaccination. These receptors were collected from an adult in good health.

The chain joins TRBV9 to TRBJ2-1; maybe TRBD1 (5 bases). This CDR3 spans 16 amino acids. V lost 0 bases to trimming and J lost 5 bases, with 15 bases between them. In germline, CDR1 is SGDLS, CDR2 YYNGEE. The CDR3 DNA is TGTGCCAGCAGCGTAGCTTTTACAGGCGGACACAATGAGCAGTTCTTC. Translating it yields CASSVAFTGGHNEQFF.

The CDR3 DNA reads TGTGCCAGCAGGTCCCCCGGGGGTCTTTCAAACATTCAGTACTTC. Its translation is CASRSPGGLSNIQYF. The chain carries TRBV28 and TRBJ2-4; a weak D match, TRBD2 (6 bases). The CDR3 length is 15 residues. Germline assignment: CDR1 MDHEN and CDR2 SYDVKM. Deletions cut 6 bases from V and 6 bases from J, with 18 bases between. Based on the CDR3 plus reference TRBV28 and TRBJ2-4, the full variable domain is DVKVTQSSRYLVKRTGEKVFLECVQDMDHENMFWYRQDPGLGLRLIYFSYDVKMKEKGDIPEGYSVSREKKERFSLILESASTNQTSMYLCASRSPGGLSNIQYFGAGTRLSVL.

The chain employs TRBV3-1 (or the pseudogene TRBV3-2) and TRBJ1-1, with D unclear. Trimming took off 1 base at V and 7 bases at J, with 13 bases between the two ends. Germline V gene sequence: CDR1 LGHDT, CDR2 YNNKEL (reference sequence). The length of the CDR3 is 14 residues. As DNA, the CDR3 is TGTGCCAGCAGCCAAGGGCACAGTGGGGTTGAAGCTTTCTTT. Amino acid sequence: CASSQGHSGVEAFF.

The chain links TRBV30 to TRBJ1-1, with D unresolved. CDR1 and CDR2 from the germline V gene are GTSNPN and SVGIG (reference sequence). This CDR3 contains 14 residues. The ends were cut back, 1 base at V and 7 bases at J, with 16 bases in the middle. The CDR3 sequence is CAWSAKGPSSEAFF. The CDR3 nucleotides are TGTGCCTGGAGTGCCAAGGGCCCGTCGAGTGAAGCTTTCTTT.

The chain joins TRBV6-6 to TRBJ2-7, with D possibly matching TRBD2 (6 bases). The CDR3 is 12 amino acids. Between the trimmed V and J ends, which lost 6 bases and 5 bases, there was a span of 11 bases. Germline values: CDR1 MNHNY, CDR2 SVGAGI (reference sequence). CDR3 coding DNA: TGTGCCAGCAGGGAGGGTTCGCACGAGCAGTACTTC. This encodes CASREGSHEQYF.

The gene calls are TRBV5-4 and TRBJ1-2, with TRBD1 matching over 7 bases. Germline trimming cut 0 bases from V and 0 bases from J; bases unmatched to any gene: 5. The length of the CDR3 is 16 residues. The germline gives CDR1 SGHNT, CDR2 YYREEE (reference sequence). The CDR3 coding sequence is TGTGCCAGCAGCTTGGTGGGACAGAGTGCTAACTATGGCTACACCTTC. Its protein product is CASSLVGQSANYGYTF.

For the CDR3, the DNA is TGTGCCAGCAGTTACCTGGGACTAGCGGGAGTCGAGGAGCAGTACTTC. It specifies CASSYLGLAGVEEQYF. The chain employs TRBV6-5 and TRBJ2-7; 14 bases are a match to TRBD2. The CDR3 totals 16 residues. From germline, CDR1 is MNHEY and CDR2 SVGAGI. The trim removed 2 bases at V and 7 bases at J, leaving 7 bases unmatched.

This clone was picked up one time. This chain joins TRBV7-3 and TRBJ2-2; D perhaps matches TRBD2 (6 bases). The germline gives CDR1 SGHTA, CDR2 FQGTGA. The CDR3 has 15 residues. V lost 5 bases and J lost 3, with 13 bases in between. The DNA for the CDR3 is TGTGCCAGCAGCCCACCCGGGACTTACACCGGGGAGCTGTTTTTT. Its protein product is CASSPPGTYTGELFF.

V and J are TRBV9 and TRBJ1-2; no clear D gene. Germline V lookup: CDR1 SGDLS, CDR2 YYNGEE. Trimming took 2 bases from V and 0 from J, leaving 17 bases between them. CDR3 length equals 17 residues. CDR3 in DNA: TGTGCCAGCAGCGTGGACTCGGCAGCCGAAGCTAACTATGGCTACACCTTC. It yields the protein CASSVDSAAEANYGYTF.

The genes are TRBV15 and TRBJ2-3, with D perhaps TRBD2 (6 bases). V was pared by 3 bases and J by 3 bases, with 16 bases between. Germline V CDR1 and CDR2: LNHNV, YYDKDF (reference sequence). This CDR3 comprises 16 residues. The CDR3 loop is CATSRTPGGLTDTQYF. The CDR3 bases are TGTGCCACCAGCAGGACCCCCGGGGGACTGACAGATACGCAGTATTTT.

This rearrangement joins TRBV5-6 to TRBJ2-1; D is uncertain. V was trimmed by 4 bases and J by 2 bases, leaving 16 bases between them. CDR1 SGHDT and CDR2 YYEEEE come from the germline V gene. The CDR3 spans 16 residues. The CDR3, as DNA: TGTGCCAGCAGCCCATTACGGGTTGTCACCTACAATGAGCAGTTCTTC. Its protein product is CASSPLRVVTYNEQFF.

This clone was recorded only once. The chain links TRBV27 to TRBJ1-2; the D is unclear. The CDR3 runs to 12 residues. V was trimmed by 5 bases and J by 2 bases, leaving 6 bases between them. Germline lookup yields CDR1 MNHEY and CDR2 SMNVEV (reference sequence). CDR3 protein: CASSGPNYGYTF. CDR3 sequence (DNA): TGTGCCAGCAGTGGTCCGAACTATGGCTACACCTTC.

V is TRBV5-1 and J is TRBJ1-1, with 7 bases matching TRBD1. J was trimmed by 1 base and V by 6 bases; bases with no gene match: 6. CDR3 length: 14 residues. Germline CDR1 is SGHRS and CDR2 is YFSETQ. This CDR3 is CASTLTGPNTEAFF. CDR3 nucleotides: TGCGCCAGCACCCTGACAGGGCCGAACACTGAAGCTTTCTTT.

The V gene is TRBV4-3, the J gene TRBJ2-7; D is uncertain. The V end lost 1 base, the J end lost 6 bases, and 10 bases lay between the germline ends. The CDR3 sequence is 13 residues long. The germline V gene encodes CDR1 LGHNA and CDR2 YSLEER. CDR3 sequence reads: CASSQVERGEQYF. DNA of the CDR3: TGCGCCAGCAGCCAAGTTGAACGTGGCGAGCAGTACTTC.

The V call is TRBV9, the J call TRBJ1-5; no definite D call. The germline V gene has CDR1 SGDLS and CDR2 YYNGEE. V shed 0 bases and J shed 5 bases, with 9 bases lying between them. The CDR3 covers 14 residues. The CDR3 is CASSVEAEDQPQHF. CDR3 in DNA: TGTGCCAGCAGCGTAGAGGCAGAGGATCAGCCCCAGCATTTT.

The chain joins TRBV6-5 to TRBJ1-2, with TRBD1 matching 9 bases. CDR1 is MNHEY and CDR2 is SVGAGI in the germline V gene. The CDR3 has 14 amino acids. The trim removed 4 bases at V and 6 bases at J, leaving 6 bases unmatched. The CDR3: CASSFDRGGDGYTF. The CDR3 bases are TGTGCCAGCAGTTTCGACAGGGGGGGAGATGGCTACACCTTC.

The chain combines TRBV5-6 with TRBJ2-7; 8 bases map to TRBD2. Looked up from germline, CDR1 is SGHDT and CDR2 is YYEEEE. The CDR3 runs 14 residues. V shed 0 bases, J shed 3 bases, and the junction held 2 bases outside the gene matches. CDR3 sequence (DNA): TGTGCCAGCAGCTTGGGCGGGAGGTTCTACGAGCAGTACTTC. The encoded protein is CASSLGGRFYEQYF. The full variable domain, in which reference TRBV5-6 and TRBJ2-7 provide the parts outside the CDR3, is DAGVTQSPTHLIKTRGQQVTLRCSPKSGHDTVSWYQQALGQGPQFIFQYYEEEERQRGNFPDRFSGHQFPNYSSELNVNALLLGDSALYLCASSLGGRFYEQYFGPGTRLTVT.

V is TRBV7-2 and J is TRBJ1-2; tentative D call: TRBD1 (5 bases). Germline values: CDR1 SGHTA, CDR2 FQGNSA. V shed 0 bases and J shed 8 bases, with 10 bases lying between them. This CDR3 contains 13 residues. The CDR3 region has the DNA TGTGCCAGCAGCTTAGCGTGGGGGGAAGGCTACACCTTC. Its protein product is CASSLAWGEGYTF. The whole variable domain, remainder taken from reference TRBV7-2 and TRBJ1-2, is GAGVSQSPSNKVTEKGKDVELRCDPISGHTALYWYRQSLGQGLEFLIYFQGNSAPDKSGLPSDRFSAERTGGSVSTLTIQRTQQEDSAVYLCASSLAWGEGYTFGSGTRLTVV.

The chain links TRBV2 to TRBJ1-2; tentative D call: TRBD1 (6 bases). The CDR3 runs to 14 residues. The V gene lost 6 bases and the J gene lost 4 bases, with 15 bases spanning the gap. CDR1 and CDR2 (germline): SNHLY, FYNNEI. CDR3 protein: CASSRTVEPYGYTF. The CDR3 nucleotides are TGTGCCAGCAGCCGGACAGTAGAACCCTATGGCTACACCTTC.

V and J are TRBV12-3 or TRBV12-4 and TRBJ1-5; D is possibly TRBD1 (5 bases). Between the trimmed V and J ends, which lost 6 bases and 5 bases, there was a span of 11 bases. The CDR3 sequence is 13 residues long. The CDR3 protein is CASRPEGYQPQHF. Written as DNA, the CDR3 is TGTGCCAGCAGACCTGAGGGGTATCAGCCCCAGCATTTT.

CDR3 loop: CASSPVRAGGGYTF. The DNA of the CDR3 is TGTGCCAGCAGTCCCGTGAGGGCCGGTGGTGGCTACACCTTC. This chain links TRBV6-2 or TRBV6-3 with TRBJ1-2; no clear D gene. Germline V CDR1 and CDR2: MNHEY, SVGEGT. With 5 bases removed from V and 7 bases from J, the gap between germline ends came to 17 bases. This CDR3 spans 14 amino acids.

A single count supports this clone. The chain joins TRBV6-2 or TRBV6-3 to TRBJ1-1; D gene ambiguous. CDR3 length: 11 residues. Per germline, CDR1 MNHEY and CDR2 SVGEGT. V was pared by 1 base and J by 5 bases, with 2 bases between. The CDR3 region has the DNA TGTGCCAGCAGTTACTATACTGAAGCTTTCTTT. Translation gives CASSYYTEAFF.

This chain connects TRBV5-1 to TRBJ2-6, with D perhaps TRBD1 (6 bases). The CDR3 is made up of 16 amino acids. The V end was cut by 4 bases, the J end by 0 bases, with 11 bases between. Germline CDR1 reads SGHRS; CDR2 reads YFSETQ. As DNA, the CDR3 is TGCGCCAGCAGCGAGGGACACCGCTCTGGGGCCAACGTCCTGACTTTC. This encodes CASSEGHRSGANVLTF.